What follows are 32 T cell receptor beta chains derived from one specimen sequenced in a study of blood T cells in healthy people across ages. With a J-beta primer mix and a sample-barcoded 5' primer, a second PCR ran about 7 to 11 cycles. TCRdb recomputed calls from the 5' RACE reads with MiXCR, one row per CDR3 protein. The table has 1,100,000 or so distinct CDR3 sequences, 35% to 55% seen once; the top ten hold approximately 19%. Sequencing was carried out using blood. These receptor sequences come from an older woman in good health.

The table lists this clonotype with a few counts. This chain links TRBV25-1 with TRBJ2-3; TRBD2 matches at 9 bases. CDR3 size: 16 residues. With V trimmed by 1 base and J by 5 bases, 7 bases remained unmatched. Germline CDR1 MGHDK, CDR2 SYGVNS. The CDR3 DNA is TGTGCCAGCAGTGAATGGGTTAGCGGGAGTGAAGATACGCAGTATTTT. This sequence encodes CASSEWVSGSEDTQYF.

The rearrangement joins TRBV30 to TRBJ2-1; 12 bases agree with TRBD2. This CDR3 has 16 amino acids. V lost 2 bases and J lost 9; bases outside the gene matches: 11. Germline V gene data show CDR1 as GTSNPN and CDR2 as SVGIG (reference sequence). The CDR3 DNA sequence: TGTGCCTGGAGTCCTAGGACTAGCGGGATTAGGATTGAGCAGTTCTTC. This codes for CAWSPRTSGIRIEQFF.

V is TRBV5-1 and J is TRBJ1-6, with unresolved D. The CDR3 spans 16 residues. V lost 4 bases to trimming and J lost 6 bases, with 17 bases between them. Germline loops: CDR1 SGHRS, CDR2 YFSETQ. The DNA for the CDR3 is TGCGCCAGCAGCCCCTTACAGACTCCGTTTAATTCACCCCTCCACTTT. It yields the protein CASSPLQTPFNSPLHF. Full variable domain (outside the CDR3, taken from reference TRBV5-1 and TRBJ1-6): KAGVTQTPRYLIKTRGQQVTLSCSPISGHRSVSWYQQTPGQGLQFLFEYFSETQRNKGNFPGRFSGRQFSNSRSEMNVSTLELGDSALYLCASSPLQTPFNSPLHFGNGTRLTVT.

This clonotype occurred a few times. One junction end does not reproduce the germline sequence, and a read error may be involved. This rearrangement joins TRBV27 to TRBJ2-7; 7 bases map to TRBD2. Germline CDR1 MNHEY, CDR2 SMNVEV (reference sequence). The CDR3 runs to 13 residues. CDR3 amino acids: CASSVSRGDEQYF. The CDR3 DNA follows: TGTGCCAGCAGTGTATCACGGGGGGACGAGCAGTACTTC.

The table lists this clonotype with a few counts. The chain's CDR3 is CAISDTAGDTQYF. The CDR3 DNA sequence: TGTGCCATCAGTGATACGGCTGGAGATACGCAGTATTTT. The chain links TRBV10-3 to TRBJ2-3; D is unclear. The CDR3 consists of 13 residues. The germline CDR1 and CDR2 sequences are ENHRY and SYGVKD. V was pared by 3 bases and J by 5 bases, with 9 bases between.

As DNA, the CDR3 is TGTGCCAGCTCACCGATAGCGGGAAGTGAGCAGTTCTTC. It specifies CASSPIAGSEQFF. This chain uses TRBV18 with TRBJ2-1; 8 bases line up with TRBD2. CDR1 is KGHSH, CDR2 LQKENI, per germline. The CDR3 has 13 amino acids. The V and J ends lost 3 bases and 9 bases, in that order; junction bases with no gene match: 4.

There are a few counts of this clonotype. The J gene is TRBJ2-7, the V gene TRBV28; D might be TRBD1 (5 bases). The CDR3 sequence is 12 residues long. Germline CDR1 MDHEN, CDR2 SYDVKM. V was pared by 3 bases and J by 5 bases, with 8 bases between. The chain's CDR3 is CASSLWGNEQYF. In DNA form, the CDR3 reads TGTGCCAGCAGTTTGTGGGGCAACGAGCAGTACTTC.

The chain carries TRBV9 and TRBJ1-4; 7 positions agree with TRBD1. From germline, CDR1 is SGDLS and CDR2 YYNGEE. This CDR3 region has 16 residues. The junction had 8 bases not matched to a gene; V was cut back by 3 bases and J by 3 bases. The DNA for the CDR3 is TGTGCCAGCAGCGAGAGACAGGGTCTCTCTAATGAAAAACTGTTTTTT. Protein product: CASSERQGLSNEKLFF.

This chain connects TRBV29-1 to TRBJ1-1; 10 nucleotides align to TRBD1. Germline CDR1 SQVTM, CDR2 ANQGSEA. The CDR3 runs to 13 residues. With 4 bases clipped from V and 4 bases from J, the junction kept 3 bases outside the gene matches. The CDR3 coding sequence is TGCAGCGTTGGGACAGGGGGAATCACTGAAGCTTTCTTT. It codes for CSVGTGGITEAFF.

The chain employs TRBV11-2 and TRBJ2-5; 10 nucleotides agree with TRBD2. Per germline, CDR1 SGHAT and CDR2 FQNNGV. The ends lost 1 base at V and 2 bases at J; junction bases unmatched: 7. The CDR3 is made up of 17 amino acids. The chain's CDR3 is CASSLALAGGRQETQYF. The CDR3 region has the DNA TGTGCCAGCAGCTTAGCCTTAGCGGGAGGACGGCAAGAGACCCAGTACTTC. Drawing the rest from reference TRBV11-2 and TRBJ2-5, the complete variable domain is EAGVAQSPRYKIIEKRQSVAFWCNPISGHATLYWYQQILGQGPKLLIQFQNNGVVDDSQLPKDRFSAERLKGVDSTLKIQPAKLEDSAVYLCASSLALAGGRQETQYFGPGTRLLVL.

Here the CDR3 reads CASSQGTGGGQPQHF. The CDR3 coding sequence is TGCGCCAGCAGCCAGGGGACAGGGGGCGGCCAGCCCCAGCATTTT. The chain is built from TRBV4-1 and TRBJ1-5, with 12 nucleotides matching TRBD1. The CDR3 length is 15 residues. V dropped 3 bases and J dropped 7; count of bases not matched to a gene: 4. Germline values: CDR1 MGHRA, CDR2 YSYEKL.

This clonotype appeared a few times. This chain connects TRBV29-1 to TRBJ2-1, with D tentatively TRBD1 or TRBD2 (5 bases each). The CDR3 contains 15 residues. Looked up from germline, CDR1 is SQVTM and CDR2 is ANQGSEA. The V and J ends lost 5 bases and 4 bases respectively, with 18 bases between them. CDR3: CSVLKEDTEYNEQFF. The CDR3 region has the DNA TGCAGCGTTCTCAAGGAGGACACGGAGTACAATGAGCAGTTCTTC.

CDR3 sequence (DNA): TGTGCCAGCAGTTTCAAAACCCATGGCTACACCTTC. Amino acids: CASSFKTHGYTF. This sequence joins TRBV28 and TRBJ1-2; D gene ambiguous. The CDR3 has 12 amino acids. V was shortened by 3 bases and J by 6 bases, with 8 bases between the two germline ends. In germline, CDR1 is MDHEN, CDR2 SYDVKM.

Ten or more counts support this clonotype. The chain uses TRBV13 and TRBJ1-4; D gene ambiguous. The CDR3 is 15 amino acids. The V end was cut by 2 bases, the J end by 2 bases, with 9 bases between. Per the germline V gene, CDR1 is PRHDT and CDR2 is FYEKMQ (reference sequence). DNA for the CDR3: TGTGCCAGCAGCTTATACGGGGTTACTAATGAAAAACTGTTTTTT. Translation gives CASSLYGVTNEKLFF.

This clonotype was observed a handful of times. This chain links TRBV5-1 with TRBJ2-5; unclear D gene. This CDR3 comprises 15 residues. Trimming removed 0 bases from V and 3 bases from J, with 12 bases in between. From germline, CDR1 is SGHRS and CDR2 YFSETQ. The CDR3 loop is CASSLGPTREETQYF. The CDR3 nucleotides are TGCGCCAGCAGCTTGGGACCAACCCGGGAAGAGACCCAGTACTTC. The variable domain in full, with the rest retrieved from reference TRBV5-1 and TRBJ2-5, is KAGVTQTPRYLIKTRGQQVTLSCSPISGHRSVSWYQQTPGQGLQFLFEYFSETQRNKGNFPGRFSGRQFSNSRSEMNVSTLELGDSALYLCASSLGPTREETQYFGPGTRLLVL.

The chain links TRBV27 to TRBJ2-7, with D hard to call. The V end was cut by 3 bases, the J end by 2 bases, with 17 bases between. The CDR3 runs to 16 residues. CDR1 is MNHEY, CDR2 SMNVEV, per germline (reference sequence). The CDR3 region has the DNA TGTGCCAGCAGTTTGGTCCCGGAAATAGGGACCTACGAGCAGTACTTC. Residues: CASSLVPEIGTYEQYF.

This clonotype was picked up a small number of times. The chain joins TRBV12-3 or TRBV12-4 to TRBJ1-4; 7 bases fit TRBD1. V lost 3 bases to trimming and J lost 8 bases; unmatched junction nucleotides: 12. The CDR3 extends over 16 amino acids. The CDR3 nucleotides are TGTGCCAGCAGTTTTTCCCCGACAGGGTCACGCGAAAAACTGTTTTTT. It yields the protein CASSFSPTGSREKLFF.

The chain combines TRBV4-2 with TRBJ1-2; no definite D call. With 2 bases removed from V and 3 bases from J, the gap between germline ends came to 13 bases. The germline V gene encodes CDR1 LGHNA and CDR2 YNFKEQ. The CDR3 has 15 amino acids. The CDR3 protein is CASSQSRATYYGYTF. CDR3 in DNA: TGTGCCAGCAGCCAATCACGGGCCACCTACTATGGCTACACCTTC.

Concerning this clonotype: The germline gene is not matched at one end of the junction; a read error may be the cause. The chain is built from TRBV16 and TRBJ1-5; D ambiguous. The CDR3 runs to 17 residues. Germline values: CDR1 KGHSY, CDR2 FQNENV. The chain's CDR3 is CAGSQVTARVGYQPQHF. In DNA form, the CDR3 reads TGTGCCGGCAGCCAAGTTACGGCGCGGGTGGGTTATCAGCCCCAGCATTTT.

This clonotype came up a few times. V gene TRBV6-6 combines with J gene TRBJ1-6; 10 bases are shared with TRBD1. Germline V gives CDR1 MNHNY, CDR2 SVGAGI (reference sequence). V was pared by 0 bases and J by 6 bases, with 2 bases of the junction left unmatched. CDR3 length: 16 amino acids. CDR3 residues: CASSYSTGGLNSPLHF. CDR3 coding DNA: TGTGCCAGCAGTTACTCGACAGGGGGCCTTAATTCACCCCTCCACTTT.

This clonotype was detected a few times. The chain employs TRBV27 and TRBJ2-1; TRBD1 matches 9 bases. Trimming cost V 5 bases and J 8 bases; bases outside gene matches: 13. Per the germline V gene, CDR1 is MNHEY and CDR2 is SMNVEV (reference sequence). This CDR3 spans 16 amino acids. Written as DNA, the CDR3 is TGTGCCAGCAGTCCGACGGGACAGGGTGGCCTAGATGAGCAGTTCTTC. This gives the protein CASSPTGQGGLDEQFF.

This sequence joins TRBV6-4 and TRBJ2-5; 8 bases are shared with TRBD1. V lost 6 bases, J lost 1 base, and 7 bases stayed unmatched. Germline V CDR1 and CDR2: MRHNA, SNTAGT. The CDR3 runs 15 residues. The CDR3 DNA is TGTGCCAGCAGCAAAGAACAGGGGGTCCAAGAGACCCAGTACTTC. Its translation: CASSKEQGVQETQYF.

This sequence joins TRBV6-2 or TRBV6-3 and TRBJ2-3; perhaps D is TRBD1 or TRBD2 (6 bases each). CDR3 size: 13 residues. V lost 11 bases and J 1 base, leaving 13 bases between the germline ends. CDR1 and CDR2 from the germline V gene are MNHEY and SVGEGT. The CDR3 protein is CAGHRGGTDTQYF. CDR3 bases: TGTGCCGGCCATAGGGGGGGCACAGATACGCAGTATTTT.

This clonotype was observed once. The chain is built from TRBV6-1 and TRBJ1-2, with a possible D match to TRBD1 (5 bases). This CDR3 region has 15 residues. Germline V gene lookup returns CDR1 MNHNS and CDR2 SASEGT. Trimming removed 6 bases at V and 5 bases at J, with 19 bases between. The CDR3 sequence is CASSRGTGPGYGYTF. Written as DNA, the CDR3 is TGTGCCAGCAGCCGCGGAACAGGTCCCGGGTATGGCTACACCTTC.

Concerning this clonotype: At one boundary the junction diverges from the germline segment, which might be a read error. This sequence joins TRBV15 and TRBJ2-3; 10 nucleotides match TRBD2. The germline gives CDR1 LNHNV, CDR2 YYDKDF (reference sequence). CDR3 length: 17 residues. The CDR3 region has the DNA TGTACCACCAGCAGAGAGGAAGCGGGAGGGCCCAAAGATACGCAGTATTTT. Protein: CTTSREEAGGPKDTQYF.

The chain uses TRBV11-2 and TRBJ2-1; 8 bases align to TRBD2. The CDR3 is made up of 13 amino acids. Germline trimming cut 4 bases from V and 6 bases from J; bases unmatched to any gene: 2. The germline V gene encodes CDR1 SGHAT and CDR2 FQNNGV. This chain's CDR3 is CASSSGLVNEQFF. The CDR3 coding sequence is TGTGCCAGCAGCTCGGGACTAGTCAATGAGCAGTTCTTC. The variable domain in full, completed from reference TRBV11-2 and TRBJ2-1, reads EAGVAQSPRYKIIEKRQSVAFWCNPISGHATLYWYQQILGQGPKLLIQFQNNGVVDDSQLPKDRFSAERLKGVDSTLKIQPAKLEDSAVYLCASSSGLVNEQFFGPGTRLTVL.

The chain is built from TRBV28 and TRBJ1-6; D is undetermined. The germline CDR1 and CDR2 sequences are MDHEN and SYDVKM. The CDR3 spans 18 residues. With 3 bases removed from V and 0 bases from J, the gap between germline ends came to 15 bases. CDR3 protein: CASSFNRLMDSYNSPLHF. The DNA for the CDR3 is TGTGCCAGCAGTTTTAACAGACTTATGGACTCCTATAATTCACCCCTCCACTTT. Variable domain in full (rest from reference TRBV28 and TRBJ1-6): DVKVTQSSRYLVKRTGEKVFLECVQDMDHENMFWYRQDPGLGLRLIYFSYDVKMKEKGDIPEGYSVSREKKERFSLILESASTNQTSMYLCASSFNRLMDSYNSPLHFGNGTRLTVT.

Ten or more counts support this clonotype. The chain has TRBV29-1 and TRBJ2-7; no firm D call. The germline V and J ends were trimmed by 2 bases and 0 bases, with 8 bases remaining between them. CDR3 size: 13 residues. CDR1 and CDR2 from the germline V gene are SQVTM and ANQGSEA. CDR3 bases: TGCAGCGTTGAAACGGTAACCTCCTACGAGCAGTACTTC. Protein: CSVETVTSYEQYF.

This clonotype was detected a few times. The chain links TRBV10-3 to TRBJ2-7; 9 bases match TRBD1. This CDR3 has 14 amino acids. CDR1 is ENHRY and CDR2 is SYGVKD in the germline V gene. Unmatched junction bases numbered 8, after V lost 6 bases and J lost 5 bases. CDR3 coding DNA: TGTGCCATCAGGTCAACCGGGACAGGGAACGAGCAGTACTTC. It codes for CAIRSTGTGNEQYF.

The chain recombines TRBV9 with TRBJ2-1, with 12 bases identical to TRBD1. In germline, CDR1 is SGDLS, CDR2 YYNGEE. The length of the CDR3 is 16 residues. V was pared by 3 bases and J by 7 bases, with 8 bases of the junction left unmatched. For the CDR3, the DNA is TGTGCCAGCAGCGCCGAGGGGGACAGGGGGCAGAATGAGCAGTTCTTC. Translated, it gives CASSAEGDRGQNEQFF.

This clonotype has only a few counts. The chain is built from TRBV14 and TRBJ1-2; no clear D gene. Germline lookup yields CDR1 SGHDN and CDR2 FVKESK. V was trimmed by 0 bases and J by 8 bases, leaving 16 bases between them. This CDR3 comprises 15 residues. This chain's CDR3 is CASSQDLGILRGYTF. The CDR3, as DNA: TGTGCCAGCAGCCAAGACTTGGGGATTTTGCGAGGCTACACCTTC.

V and J are TRBV13 and TRBJ2-5; D call uncertain. CDR3 size: 15 residues. CDR1 is PRHDT, CDR2 FYEKMQ, per germline (reference sequence). Trimming left V 6 bases short and J 4 bases short, with 18 bases between. As DNA, the CDR3 is TGTGCCAGCAGTTTTGGTACTACTGGGCGAGAGACCCAGTACTTC. It encodes CASSFGTTGRETQYF. The full variable domain, in which reference TRBV13 and TRBJ2-5 provide the parts outside the CDR3, is AAGVIQSPRHLIKEKRETATLKCYPIPRHDTVYWYQQGPGQDPQFLISFYEKMQSDKGSIPDRFSAQQFSDYHSELNMSSLELGDSALYFCASSFGTTGRETQYFGPGTRLLVL.